This T cell receptor (beta chain) was recovered during a study of early T cells in non-severe SARS-CoV-2 infection. Trimming removed 4 bases from V and 6 bases from J; junction bases left unmatched: 9. This CDR3 comprises 14 residues. Germline-derived CDR1 and CDR2 are SGHKS and YYEKEE (reference sequence). Findings and caveats of the study: Lookups in VDJdb leaned toward anti-spike CD8 responses and missed private and CD4 specificities.

TCRdb re-analysed the 5' RACE reads in MiXCR, keeping a single row per CDR3 protein. The sample yields about 64,000 distinct CDR3 sequences, roughly 18% seen once. Details on this clonotype: The antigen remains unidentified.

The clonotype was recovered from an adult who was a healthcare worker with PCR-confirmed SARS-CoV-2 infection or an uninfected control (not recorded which). Specimen: whole blood, collected at baseline. This chain uses TRBV5-5 with TRBJ2-5; 7 nucleotides align to TRBD1. The CDR3 here is CASSGRQGSQTQYF. The CDR3 DNA sequence: TGTGCCAGCAGCGGACGACAGGGCTCACAGACCCAGTACTTC.